This section outlines one T cell receptor beta chain sequence together with its context. The source of the sample is a study of blood T cell repertoires in COVID-19. V lost 0 bases and J 0 bases, leaving 7 bases between the germline ends. There are 15 residues in the CDR3. The germline V gene encodes CDR1 SGHRS and CDR2 YFSETQ. Under the authors' procedure: Reference gene primer amplification yielded estimated nucleated cell counts. The table came from immunoSEQ multiplex PCR; TCRdb's copy has only in-frame clones and leaves some out. The DNA was the basis for D and trimming; V, J and clone size are from that table. The sample shows 490,000 or so clones, 70% to 90% of them seen only once.

The sequence was collected from a woman aged 55-69 years who had recovered from COVID-19. V and J are TRBV5-1 and TRBJ1-5, with D uncertain. Sequencing was performed on PBMCs or T cells enriched from blood (not recorded which). DNA of the CDR3: TGCGCCAGCAGCTTGGGGCCGCTTAGCAATCAGCCCCAGCATTTT. It specifies CASSLGPLSNQPQHF.